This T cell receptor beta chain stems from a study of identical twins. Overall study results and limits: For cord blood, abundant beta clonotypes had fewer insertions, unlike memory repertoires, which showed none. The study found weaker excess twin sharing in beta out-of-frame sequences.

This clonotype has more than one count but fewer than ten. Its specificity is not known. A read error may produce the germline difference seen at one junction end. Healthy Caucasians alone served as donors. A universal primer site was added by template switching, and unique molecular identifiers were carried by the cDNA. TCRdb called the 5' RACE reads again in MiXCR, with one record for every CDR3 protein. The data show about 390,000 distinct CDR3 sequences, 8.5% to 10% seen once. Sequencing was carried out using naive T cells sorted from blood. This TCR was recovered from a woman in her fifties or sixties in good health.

CDR3 region: CASSPSLASNPYEQYF. For the CDR3, the DNA is TGTGCTAGCAGCCCATCCCTGGCGTCGAATCCCTACGAGCAGTACTTC. The J gene is TRBJ2-7, the V gene TRBV7-7; D ambiguous. The CDR3 is made up of 16 amino acids. Germline loops: CDR1 SSHAT, CDR2 FNYEAQ (reference sequence).